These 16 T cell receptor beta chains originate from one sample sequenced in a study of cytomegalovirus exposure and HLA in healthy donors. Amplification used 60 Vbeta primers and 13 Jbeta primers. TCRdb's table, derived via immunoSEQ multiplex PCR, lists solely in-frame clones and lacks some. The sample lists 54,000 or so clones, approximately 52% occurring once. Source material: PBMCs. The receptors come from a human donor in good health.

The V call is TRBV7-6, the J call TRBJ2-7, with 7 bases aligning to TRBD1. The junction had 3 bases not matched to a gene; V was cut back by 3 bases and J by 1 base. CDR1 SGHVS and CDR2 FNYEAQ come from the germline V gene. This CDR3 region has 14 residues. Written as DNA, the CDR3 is TGTGCCAGCAGCTTCGACAGGGTGTCCTACGAGCAGTACTTC. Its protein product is CASSFDRVSYEQYF.

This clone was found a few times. The DNA for the CDR3 is TGTGCCAGCAGTTCTACCGAGATGAACACTGAAGCTTTCTTT. Its translation is CASSSTEMNTEAFF. This sequence joins TRBV5-6 and TRBJ1-1; D unclear. Trimming removed 5 bases at V and 0 bases at J, with 11 bases between. CDR3 size: 14 residues. Germline CDR1 reads SGHDT; CDR2 reads YYEEEE.

The CDR3 reads CASRRTGVDQETQYF. CDR3 bases: TGTGCCAGCAGGAGAACAGGGGTCGACCAAGAGACCCAGTACTTC. The chain links TRBV2 to TRBJ2-5, with TRBD1 identical over 7 bases. CDR1 is SNHLY and CDR2 is FYNNEI in the germline V gene. V lost 6 bases, J lost 0 bases, and 7 bases stayed unmatched. The CDR3 length is 15 residues.

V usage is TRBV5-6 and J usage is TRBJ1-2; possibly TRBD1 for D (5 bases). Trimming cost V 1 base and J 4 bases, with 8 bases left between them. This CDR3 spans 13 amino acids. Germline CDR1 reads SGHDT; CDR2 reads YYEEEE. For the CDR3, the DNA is TGTGCCAGCAGCTTGCAGGGCGGCTATGGCTACACCTTC. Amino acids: CASSLQGGYGYTF.

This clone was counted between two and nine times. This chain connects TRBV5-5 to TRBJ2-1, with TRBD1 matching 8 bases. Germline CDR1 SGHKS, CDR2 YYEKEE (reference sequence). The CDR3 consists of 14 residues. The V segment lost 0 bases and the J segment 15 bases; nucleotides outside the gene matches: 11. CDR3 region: CASSLAPGGASWFF. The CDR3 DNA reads TGTGCCAGCAGCTTGGCCCCAGGGGGCGCATCCTGGTTCTTC.

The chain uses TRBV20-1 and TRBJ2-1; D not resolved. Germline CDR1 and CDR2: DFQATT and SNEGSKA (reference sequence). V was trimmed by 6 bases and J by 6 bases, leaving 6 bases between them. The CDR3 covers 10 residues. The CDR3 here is CSAFRNEQFF. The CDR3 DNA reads TGCAGTGCCTTCCGCAATGAGCAGTTCTTC.

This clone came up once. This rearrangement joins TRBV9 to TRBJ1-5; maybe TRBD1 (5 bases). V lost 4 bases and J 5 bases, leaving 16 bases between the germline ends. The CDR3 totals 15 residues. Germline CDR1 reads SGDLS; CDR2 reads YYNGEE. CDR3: CASSPWGLEDQPQHF. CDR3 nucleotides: TGTGCCAGCAGCCCCTGGGGCCTGGAAGATCAGCCCCAGCATTTT. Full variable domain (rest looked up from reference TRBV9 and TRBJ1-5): DSGVTQTPKHLITATGQRVTLRCSPRSGDLSVYWYQQSLDQGLQFLIQYYNGEERAKGNILERFSAQQFPDLHSELNLSSLELGDSALYFCASSPWGLEDQPQHFGDGTRLSIL.

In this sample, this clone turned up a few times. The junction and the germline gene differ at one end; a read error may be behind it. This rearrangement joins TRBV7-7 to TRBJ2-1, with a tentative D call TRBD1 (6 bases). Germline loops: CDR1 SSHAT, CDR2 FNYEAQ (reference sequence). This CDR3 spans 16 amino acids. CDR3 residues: CASSLASGHGSNEQFF. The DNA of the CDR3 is TGTGCTAGCAGCTTAGCGTCGGGACATGGGAGCAATGAGCAGTTCTTC. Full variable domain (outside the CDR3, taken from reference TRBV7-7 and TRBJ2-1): GAGVSQSPRYKVTKRGQDVTLRCDPISSHATLYWYQQALGQGPEFLTYFNYEAQPDKSGLPSDRFSAERPEGSISTLTIQRTEQRDSAMYRCASSLASGHGSNEQFFGPGTRLTVL.

The DNA of the CDR3 is TGCGCCAGCAGCCCATTCGGACAGGGATCCTATGGCTACACCTTC. Residues: CASSPFGQGSYGYTF. V gene TRBV4-1 combines with J gene TRBJ1-2, with 8 nucleotides matching TRBD1. This CDR3 contains 15 residues. Unmatched junction bases numbered 8, after V lost 4 bases and J lost 4 bases. Germline V gene data show CDR1 as MGHRA and CDR2 as YSYEKL.

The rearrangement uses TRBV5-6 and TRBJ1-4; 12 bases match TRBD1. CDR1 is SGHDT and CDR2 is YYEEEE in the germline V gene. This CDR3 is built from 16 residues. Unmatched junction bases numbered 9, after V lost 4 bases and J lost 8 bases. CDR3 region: CASSPGTGGVKEKLFF. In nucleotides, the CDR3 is TGTGCCAGCAGCCCGGGGACAGGGGGCGTTAAGGAAAAACTGTTTTTT.

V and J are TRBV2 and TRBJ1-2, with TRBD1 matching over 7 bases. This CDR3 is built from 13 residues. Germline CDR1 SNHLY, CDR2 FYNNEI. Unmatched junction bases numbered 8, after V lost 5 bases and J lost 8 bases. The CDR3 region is CASSRDRAKGYTF. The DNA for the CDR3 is TGTGCCAGCAGTAGAGACAGGGCAAAGGGCTACACCTTC.

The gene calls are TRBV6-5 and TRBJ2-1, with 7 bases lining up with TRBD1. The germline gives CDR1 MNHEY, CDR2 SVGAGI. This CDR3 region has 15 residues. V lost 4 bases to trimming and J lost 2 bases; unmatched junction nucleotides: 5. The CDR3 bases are TGTGCCAGCAGTTTCCGGGACAGAACCTACAATGAGCAGTTCTTC. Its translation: CASSFRDRTYNEQFF.

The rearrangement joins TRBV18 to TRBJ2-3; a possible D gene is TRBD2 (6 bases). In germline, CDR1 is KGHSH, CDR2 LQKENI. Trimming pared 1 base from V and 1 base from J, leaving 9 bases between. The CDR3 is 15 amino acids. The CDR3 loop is CASSPLERGTDTQYF. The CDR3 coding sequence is TGTGCCAGCTCACCACTTGAGCGGGGCACAGATACGCAGTATTTT.

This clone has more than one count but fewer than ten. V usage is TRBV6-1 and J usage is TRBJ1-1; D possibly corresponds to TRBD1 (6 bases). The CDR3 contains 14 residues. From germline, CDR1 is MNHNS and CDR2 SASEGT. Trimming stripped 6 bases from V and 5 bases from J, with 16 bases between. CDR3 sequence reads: CASRRTPTGTEAFF. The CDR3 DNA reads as TGTGCCAGCAGAAGGACACCCACAGGGACTGAAGCTTTCTTT.

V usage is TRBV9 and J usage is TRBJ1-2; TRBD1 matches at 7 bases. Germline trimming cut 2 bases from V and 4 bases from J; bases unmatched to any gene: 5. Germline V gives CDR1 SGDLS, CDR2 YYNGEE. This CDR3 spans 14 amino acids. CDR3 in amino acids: CASSVTEGAYGYTF. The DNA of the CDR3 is TGTGCCAGCAGCGTCACAGAGGGGGCCTATGGCTACACCTTC. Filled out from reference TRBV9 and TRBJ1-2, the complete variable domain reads DSGVTQTPKHLITATGQRVTLRCSPRSGDLSVYWYQQSLDQGLQFLIQYYNGEERAKGNILERFSAQQFPDLHSELNLSSLELGDSALYFCASSVTEGAYGYTFGSGTRLTVV.

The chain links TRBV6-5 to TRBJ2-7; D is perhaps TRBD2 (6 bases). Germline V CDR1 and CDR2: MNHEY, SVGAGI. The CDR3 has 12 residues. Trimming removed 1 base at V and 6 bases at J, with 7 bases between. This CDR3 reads CASSYFGGEQYF. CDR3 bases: TGTGCCAGCAGTTACTTCGGGGGCGAGCAGTACTTC.